This TCR beta chain was profiled in a study of shared clonotypes between healthy human individuals. On this clone itself: Its matching antigen is unknown.

Findings of the study overall: Roughly 5% of naive CD4 clonotypes were common to several donors. Specimens sampled were limited to blood, with tissue repertoires likely differing.

Profiling relied on immunoSEQ multiplex PCR, and the TCRdb table lists in-frame clones only, not all of them. The table has fewer than 400,000 clones, about 74% seen once. The origin of this receptor is a man aged 25-40 years in good health. The material sequenced was memory CD4+ T cells sorted from blood. Subset defined: CD45RA-negative fraction.

The CDR3 coding sequence is TGTGCCACCCTACCTTTCGGGGCAGCTACACCTAATCAGCCCCAGCATTTT. Translated: CATLPFGAATPNQPQHF. V usage is TRBV19 and J usage is TRBJ1-5; a possible D gene is TRBD1 (5 bases). The germline V and J ends were trimmed by 10 bases and 4 bases, with 26 bases remaining between them. CDR1 is LNHDA and CDR2 is SQIVND in the germline V gene (reference sequence). The length of the CDR3 is 17 residues.